The next 11 T cell receptor beta chains were all read from a single sample in a study of metastatic and nonmetastatic thyroid tumors. The entire patient cohort was treatment-naive prior to thyroid surgery. Through MiXCR, TCRdb re-clonotyped the PCR reads. The sample includes about 33,000 clones, over 15% of them seen just once. Input material: blood. These receptors all come from a female donor with papillary thyroid cancer or a benign thyroid nodule (not recorded which). Some clones in this sample may be carry-over from other donors' samples.

The table lists this clone with a few counts. A read error may be the cause here, since a much bigger clone is one base away. Additional DNA sequences in this sample encode the identical CDR3. The chain joins TRBV5-1 to TRBJ2-3; possibly TRBD1 for D (5 bases). The CDR3 length is 14 residues. The V gene's germline CDR1 is SGHRS and CDR2 YFSETQ. V dropped 4 bases and J dropped 3 bases, with 12 bases sitting between them. DNA for the CDR3: TGCGCCAGCAGCCCTAGGCAGGGAACAGATACGCAGTATTTT. The encoded protein is CASSPRQGTDTQYF.

This clone has ten or more counts. This chain joins TRBV7-2 and TRBJ1-2; D is uncertain. Germline V gives CDR1 SGHTA, CDR2 FQGNSA. Trimming left V 1 base short and J 10 bases short, with 10 bases between. The CDR3 length is 12 residues. Here the CDR3 DNA reads TGTGCCAGCAGCTTAGGGATACCCGACTACACCTTC. As protein: CASSLGIPDYTF.

This clone was counted ten times or more. The chain joins TRBV2 to TRBJ2-7; no clear D. The CDR3 contains 12 residues. Germline V gene lookup returns CDR1 SNHLY and CDR2 FYNNEI. V was cut by 6 bases and J by 3 bases, with 9 bases left in between. CDR3 loop: CASRVGIYEQYF. Written as DNA, the CDR3 is TGTGCCAGCAGAGTCGGAATCTACGAGCAGTACTTC.

The chain links TRBV6-1 to TRBJ1-5, with TRBD1 identical over 9 bases. Per the germline V gene, CDR1 is MNHNS and CDR2 is SASEGT. The CDR3 sequence is 17 residues long. The V gene end was trimmed by 6 bases and the J gene end by 5 bases; junction bases not matched to a gene: 14. The CDR3 here is CASRLIGTGLSHQPQHF. The CDR3 nucleotides read TGTGCCAGCAGATTGATAGGGACAGGGTTATCGCATCAGCCCCAGCATTTT.

Ten or more counts support this clone. The J gene is TRBJ2-1, the V gene TRBV5-1, with D unclear. Trimming stripped 0 bases from V and 5 bases from J, with 9 bases between. CDR3 length: 14 amino acids. Germline CDR1 is SGHRS and CDR2 is YFSETQ. CDR3 in DNA: TGCGCCAGCAGCTTGGAAACTCAGAACAATGAGCAGTTCTTC. Its protein is CASSLETQNNEQFF.

This clone is categorized as medium-sized. The rearrangement uses TRBV6-6 and TRBJ2-7; D is perhaps TRBD2 (6 bases). V shed 2 bases and J shed 5 bases, with 13 bases lying between them. CDR1 is MNHNY and CDR2 is SVGAGI in the germline V gene (reference sequence). There are 14 residues in the CDR3. The CDR3 DNA follows: TGTGCCAGCAGTTACGCCGGCGGGGTAGACGAGCAGTACTTC. Its protein product is CASSYAGGVDEQYF.

The CDR3 protein is CSVERRMEQYF. The CDR3 DNA reads as TGCAGTGTCGAACGGCGGATGGAGCAGTACTTC. V and J are TRBV20-1 and TRBJ2-7; D call uncertain. The CDR3 spans 11 residues. Trimming stripped 7 bases from V and 7 bases from J, with 14 bases between. Germline assignment: CDR1 DFQATT and CDR2 SNEGSKA (reference sequence).

This clone is medium-sized (0.01 to 0.1%). The chain joins TRBV6-4 to TRBJ2-3; D is uncertain. Germline V lookup: CDR1 MRHNA, CDR2 SNTAGT. The CDR3 is 13 residues long. Between the trimmed V and J ends, which lost 6 bases and 1 base, there was a span of 8 bases. CDR3 DNA sequence: TGTGCCAGCAGCCCCGAAGGCACAGATACGCAGTATTTT. It translates to CASSPEGTDTQYF.

This clone was recorded at least ten times. The chain joins TRBV7-2 to TRBJ2-1, with TRBD1 identical over 8 bases. The CDR3 covers 15 residues. Germline CDR1 and CDR2: SGHTA and FQGNSA. The V segment lost 5 bases and the J segment 4 bases; nucleotides outside the gene matches: 7. CDR3 protein: CASSPDRESYNEQFF. Here the CDR3 DNA reads TGTGCCAGCAGCCCGGACAGGGAGTCGTACAATGAGCAGTTCTTC.

This clone has ten or more counts. The J gene is TRBJ2-5, the V gene TRBV3-1; the D is unclear. Trimming shortened V by 0 bases and J by 2 bases, and 7 bases separated the two germline ends. The germline gives CDR1 LGHDT, CDR2 YNNKEL (reference sequence). This CDR3 contains 14 residues. The CDR3 region has the DNA TGTGCCAGCAGCCAAGATAGTGCACAAGAGACCCAGTACTTC. Residues: CASSQDSAQETQYF.

This clone was observed at least ten times. The chain uses TRBV11-1 and TRBJ2-4; 7 nucleotides line up with TRBD1. The CDR3 totals 14 residues. Trimming at V came to 5 bases and at J to 7 bases, leaving 8 bases not matched to a gene. Germline CDR1 SGHAT, CDR2 FQDESV (reference sequence). Written as DNA, the CDR3 is TGTGCCAGCAGCCAGGGACAGACAACCAACATTCAGTACTTC. It specifies CASSQGQTTNIQYF.